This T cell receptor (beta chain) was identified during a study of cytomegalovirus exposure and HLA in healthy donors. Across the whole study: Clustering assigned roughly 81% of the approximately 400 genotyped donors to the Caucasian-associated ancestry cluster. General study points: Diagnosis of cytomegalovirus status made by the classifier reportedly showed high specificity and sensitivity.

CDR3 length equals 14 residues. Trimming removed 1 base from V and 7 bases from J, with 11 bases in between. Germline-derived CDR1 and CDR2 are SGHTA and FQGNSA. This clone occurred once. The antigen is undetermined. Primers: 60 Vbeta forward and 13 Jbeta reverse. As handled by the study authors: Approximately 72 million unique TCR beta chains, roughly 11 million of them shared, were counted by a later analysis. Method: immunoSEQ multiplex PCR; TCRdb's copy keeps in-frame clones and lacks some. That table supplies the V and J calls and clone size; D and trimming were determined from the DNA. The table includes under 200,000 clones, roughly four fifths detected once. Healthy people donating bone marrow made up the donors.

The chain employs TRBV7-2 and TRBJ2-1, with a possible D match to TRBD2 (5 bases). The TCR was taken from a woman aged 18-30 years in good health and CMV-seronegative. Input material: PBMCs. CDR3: CASSLELAMNEQFF. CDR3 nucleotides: TGTGCCAGCAGCTTAGAGCTAGCCATGAATGAGCAGTTCTTC.